This is a list of T cell receptor beta chains from one sample in a study of patients and donors after allogeneic stem cell transplantation. From the RT-PCR reads, TCRdb called clonotypes with MiXCR, one entry per CDR3 protein. Of approximately 88,000 distinct CDR3 sequences listed, around 5% are singletons. Material for sequencing was blood, either unsorted or a sorted T cell fraction (not recorded which). These receptors were collected from a human donor who was either an allogeneic HSCT recipient or a stem cell or donor lymphocyte infusion donor (not recorded which). It is not recorded whose cells these are; they may come from a transplant donor. CDR3s include the opening cysteine and the closing phenylalanine or tryptophan. The D gene is left open where the match is weak. Part of the rows lack a size; the others show once, few, many or a class for expanded clones.

j_gene | abundance | v_gene | d_gene | CDR3aa | CDR3nt
TRBJ2-7 | many | TRBV5-1 | . | CASSLGAGYEQYF | TGCGCCAGCAGCTTGGGTGCGGGGTACGAGCAGTACTTC
TRBJ2-1 | few | TRBV5-4 | . | CASSLDVNEQFF | TGTGCCAGCAGCTTGGATGTCAATGAGCAGTTCTTC
TRBJ1-5 | many | TRBV28 | . | CASSFGGGQPYQPQHF | TGTGCCAGCAGTTTTGGGGGGGGGCAGCCATATCAGCCCCAGCATTTT
TRBJ1-1 | many | TRBV12-3/TRBV12-4 | . | CASSPTSGSGSAIEAFF | TGTGCCAGCAGTCCCACTTCGGGCTCAGGGTCCGCCATTGAAGCTTTCTTT
TRBJ1-2 | many | TRBV20-1 | . | CSATDSINYGYTF | TGCAGTGCTACGGACAGCATAAACTATGGCTACACCTTC
TRBJ1-2 | many | TRBV5-1 | TRBD1 | CASRQATGPYGYTF | TGCGCCAGCAGGCAAGCGACAGGGCCCTATGGCTACACCTTC
TRBJ2-1 | many | TRBV24-1 | . | CATSDSVALRDEQFF | TGTGCCACCAGTGATAGTGTAGCTTTGAGGGATGAGCAGTTCTTC
TRBJ1-2 | many | TRBV12-3/TRBV12-4 | . | CASSPSPNYGYTF | TGTGCCAGCAGCCCCTCTCCTAACTATGGCTACACCTTC
TRBJ2-1 | many | TRBV29-1 | . | CSAIARINNEQFF | TGCAGCGCCATAGCGAGGATAAACAATGAGCAGTTCTTC
TRBJ2-3 | few | TRBV5-1 | . | CASSLNGPGLPDTQYF | TGCGCCAGCAGCTTAAACGGACCTGGACTACCAGATACGCAGTATTTT
TRBJ1-1 | many | TRBV12-3/TRBV12-4 | . | CASSPRASTEAFF | TGTGCCAGCAGCCCTAGGGCAAGCACTGAAGCTTTCTTT
TRBJ2-2 | . | TRBV9 | . | CASSVGPHTGELFF | TGTGCCAGCAGCGTAGGGCCACACACCGGGGAGCTGTTTTTT
TRBJ1-2 | few | TRBV4-1 | . | CASSPYPARGYTF | TGCGCCAGCAGCCCCTACCCCGCTCGAGGCTACACCTTC
TRBJ1-5 | many | TRBV10-3 | . | CAISDSNQPQHF | TGTGCCATCAGTGACAGCAATCAGCCCCAGCATTTT
TRBJ1-1 | many | TRBV12-3/TRBV12-4 | TRBD1 | CASSGAIGTDTEAFF | TGTGCCAGCAGTGGTGCAATAGGGACAGACACTGAAGCTTTCTTT
TRBJ2-1 | many | TRBV3-1 | TRBD1 | CASSQAFYGTGSNEQFF | TGTGCCAGCAGCCAAGCTTTTTATGGGACAGGGTCCAATGAGCAGTTCTTC
TRBJ2-1 | . | TRBV19 | TRBD2 | CASSTPTSNNEQFF | TGTGCCAGTAGTACCCCGACTAGCAACAATGAGCAGTTCTTC
TRBJ2-3 | . | TRBV6-5 | . | CASSYVGFTDTQYF | TGTGCCAGCAGTTACGTGGGTTTCACAGATACGCAGTATTTT